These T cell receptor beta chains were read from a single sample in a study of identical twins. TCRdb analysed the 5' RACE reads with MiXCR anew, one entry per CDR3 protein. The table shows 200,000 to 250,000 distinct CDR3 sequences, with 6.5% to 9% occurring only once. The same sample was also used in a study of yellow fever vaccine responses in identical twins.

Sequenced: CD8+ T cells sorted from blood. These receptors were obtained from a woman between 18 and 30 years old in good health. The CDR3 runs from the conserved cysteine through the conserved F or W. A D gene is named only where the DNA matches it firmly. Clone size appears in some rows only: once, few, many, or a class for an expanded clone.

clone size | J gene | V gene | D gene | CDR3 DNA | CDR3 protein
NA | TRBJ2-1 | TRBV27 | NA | TGTGCCAGCAGTTTAAGTCCCCTAGCGGAGCAGTTCTTC | CASSLSPLAEQFF
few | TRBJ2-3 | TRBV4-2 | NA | TGTGCCAGCAGCCAAGATCTCACTAGTGCACTGGATACGCAGTATTTT | CASSQDLTSALDTQYF
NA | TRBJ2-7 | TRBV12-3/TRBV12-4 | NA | TGTGCCAGCAGTTTAGCGGGAGTCTTAGACGAGCAGTACTTC | CASSLAGVLDEQYF
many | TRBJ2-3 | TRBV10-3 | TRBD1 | TGTGCCATCGCCTACAGGGGAGATACGCAGTATTTT | CAIAYRGDTQYF
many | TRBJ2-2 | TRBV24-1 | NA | TGTGCCACCAGTGTAGGGGGCGGGGAGCTGTTTTTT | CATSVGGGELFF
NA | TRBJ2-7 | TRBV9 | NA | TGTGCCAGCAGCGCCTCCGGGACTGGTCTCTACGAGCAGTACTTC | CASSASGTGLYEQYF
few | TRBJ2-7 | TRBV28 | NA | TGTGCCAGCAGTCCAAGGACTATGCTCTACGAGCAGTACTTC | CASSPRTMLYEQYF
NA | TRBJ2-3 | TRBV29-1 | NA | TGCAGCGCTGAAACTGACGCCACAGATACGCAGTATTTT | CSAETDATDTQYF
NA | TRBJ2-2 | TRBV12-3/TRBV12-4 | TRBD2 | TGTGCCCGCTGTTCTTGGGGAGTAGCGGGGGGCGGAACCGGGGAGCTGTTTTTT | CARCSWGVAGGGTGELFF
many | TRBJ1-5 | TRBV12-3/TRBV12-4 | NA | TGTGCCAGCAGTCGACAGCGGGTCGAGCCCCAGCATTTT | CASSRQRVEPQHF
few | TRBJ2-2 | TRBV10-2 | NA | TGCGCCAGCAGTGAGGGGGGACTGTACACCGGGGAGCTGTTTTTT | CASSEGGLYTGELFF
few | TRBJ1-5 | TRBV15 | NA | TGTGCCACCAGCAGGGCGGACAGAAATCAGCCCCAGCATTTT | CATSRADRNQPQHF
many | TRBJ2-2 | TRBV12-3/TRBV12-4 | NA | TGTGCCAGCAGCGGAGATGGGAAGGGGAACACCGGGGAGCTGTTTTTT | CASSGDGKGNTGELFF